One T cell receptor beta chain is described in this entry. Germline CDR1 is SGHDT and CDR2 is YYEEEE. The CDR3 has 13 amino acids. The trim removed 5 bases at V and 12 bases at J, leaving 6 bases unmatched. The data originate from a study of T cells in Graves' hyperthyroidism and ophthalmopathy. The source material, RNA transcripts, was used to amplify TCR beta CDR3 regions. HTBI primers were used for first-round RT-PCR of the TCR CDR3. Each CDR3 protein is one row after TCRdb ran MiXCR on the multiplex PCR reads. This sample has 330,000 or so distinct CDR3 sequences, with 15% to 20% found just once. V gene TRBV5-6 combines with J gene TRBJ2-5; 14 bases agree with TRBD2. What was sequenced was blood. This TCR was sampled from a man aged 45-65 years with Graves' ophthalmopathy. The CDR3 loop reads CASRYGTSGSKYF. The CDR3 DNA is TGTGCCAGCAGATACGGGACTAGCGGGAGTAAGTACTTC. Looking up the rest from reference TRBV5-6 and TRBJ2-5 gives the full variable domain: DAGVTQSPTHLIKTRGQQVTLRCSPKSGHDTVSWYQQALGQGPQFIFQYYEEEERQRGNFPDRFSGHQFPNYSSELNVNALLLGDSALYLCASRYGTSGSKYFGPGTRLLVL.